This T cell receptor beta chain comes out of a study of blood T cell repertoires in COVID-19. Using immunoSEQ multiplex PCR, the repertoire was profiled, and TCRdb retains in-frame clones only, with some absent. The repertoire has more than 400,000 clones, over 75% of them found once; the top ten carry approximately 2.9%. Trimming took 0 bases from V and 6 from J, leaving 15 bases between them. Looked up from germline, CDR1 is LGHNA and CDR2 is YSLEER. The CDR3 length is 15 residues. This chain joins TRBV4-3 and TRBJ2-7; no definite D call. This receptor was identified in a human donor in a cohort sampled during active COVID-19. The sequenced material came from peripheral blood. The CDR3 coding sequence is TGCGCCAGCAGCCAAGAAACTTCACTCCTAGGCGAGCAGTACTTC. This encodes CASSQETSLLGEQYF.